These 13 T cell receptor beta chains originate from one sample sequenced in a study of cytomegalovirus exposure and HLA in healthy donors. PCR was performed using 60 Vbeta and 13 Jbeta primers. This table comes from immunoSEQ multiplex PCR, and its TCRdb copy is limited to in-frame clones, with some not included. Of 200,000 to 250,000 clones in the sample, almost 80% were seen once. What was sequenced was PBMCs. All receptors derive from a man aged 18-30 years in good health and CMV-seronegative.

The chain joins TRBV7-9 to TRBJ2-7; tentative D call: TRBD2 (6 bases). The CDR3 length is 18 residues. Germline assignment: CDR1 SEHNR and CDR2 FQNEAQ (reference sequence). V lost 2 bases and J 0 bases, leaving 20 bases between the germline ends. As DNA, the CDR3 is TGTGCCAGCAGCTTACCCCTATCTCAGGGCGGGATCTCCTACGAGCAGTACTTC. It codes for CASSLPLSQGGISYEQYF.

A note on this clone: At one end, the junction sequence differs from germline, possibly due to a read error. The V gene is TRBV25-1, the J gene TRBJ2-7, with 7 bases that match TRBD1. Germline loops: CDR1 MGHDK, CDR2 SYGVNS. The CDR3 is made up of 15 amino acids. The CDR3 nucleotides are TGTGCCGGCAGTGAATATGGGACAGCAAGCTACGAGCAGTACTTC. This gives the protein CAGSEYGTASYEQYF.

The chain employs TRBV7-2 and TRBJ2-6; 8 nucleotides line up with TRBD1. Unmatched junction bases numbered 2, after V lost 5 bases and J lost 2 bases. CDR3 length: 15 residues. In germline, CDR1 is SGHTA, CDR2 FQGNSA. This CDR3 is CASSRQGTGANVLTF. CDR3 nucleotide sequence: TGTGCCAGCAGCCGACAGGGGACTGGGGCCAACGTCCTGACTTTC. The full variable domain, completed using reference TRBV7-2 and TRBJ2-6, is GAGVSQSPSNKVTEKGKDVELRCDPISGHTALYWYRQSLGQGLEFLIYFQGNSAPDKSGLPSDRFSAERTGGSVSTLTIQRTQQEDSAVYLCASSRQGTGANVLTFGAGSRLTVL.

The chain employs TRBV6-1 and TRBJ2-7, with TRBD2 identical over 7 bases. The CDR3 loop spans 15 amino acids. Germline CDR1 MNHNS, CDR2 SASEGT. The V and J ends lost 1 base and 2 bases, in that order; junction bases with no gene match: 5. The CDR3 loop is CASSEGLADTYEQYF. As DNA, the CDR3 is TGTGCCAGCAGTGAAGGACTAGCTGATACCTACGAGCAGTACTTC.

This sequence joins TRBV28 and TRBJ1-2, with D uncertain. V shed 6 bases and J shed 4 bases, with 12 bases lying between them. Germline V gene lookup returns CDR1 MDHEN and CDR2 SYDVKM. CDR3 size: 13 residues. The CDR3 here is CASSLLTVYGYTF. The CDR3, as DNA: TGTGCCAGCAGCCTCCTTACAGTCTATGGCTACACCTTC.

This chain's CDR3 is CSGASAYEQYF. CDR3 coding DNA: TGCAGTGGCGCGTCTGCCTACGAGCAGTACTTC. V usage is TRBV20-1 and J usage is TRBJ2-7, with unresolved D. This CDR3 is built from 11 residues. The V end was cut by 7 bases, the J end by 2 bases, with 9 bases between. Germline CDR1 and CDR2: DFQATT and SNEGSKA (reference sequence).

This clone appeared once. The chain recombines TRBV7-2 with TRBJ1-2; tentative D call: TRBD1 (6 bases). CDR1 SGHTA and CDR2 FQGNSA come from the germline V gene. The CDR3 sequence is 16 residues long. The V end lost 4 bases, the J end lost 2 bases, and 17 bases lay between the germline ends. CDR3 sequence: CASSSGTGHENYGYTF. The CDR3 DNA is TGTGCCAGCAGCTCGGGAACGGGACACGAAAACTATGGCTACACCTTC.

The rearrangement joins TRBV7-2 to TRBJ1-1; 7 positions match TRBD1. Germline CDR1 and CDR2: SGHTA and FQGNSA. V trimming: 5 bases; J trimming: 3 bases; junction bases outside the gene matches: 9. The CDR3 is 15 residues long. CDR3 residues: CASSRSTGRHTEAFF. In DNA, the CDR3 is TGTGCCAGCAGCCGATCGACAGGGCGTCACACTGAAGCTTTCTTT.

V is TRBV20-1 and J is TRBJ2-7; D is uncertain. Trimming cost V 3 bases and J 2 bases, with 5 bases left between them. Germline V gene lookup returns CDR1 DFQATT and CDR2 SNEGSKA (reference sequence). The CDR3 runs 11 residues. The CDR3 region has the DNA TGCAGTGCTAGTCACACCTACGAGCAGTACTTC. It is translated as CSASHTYEQYF.

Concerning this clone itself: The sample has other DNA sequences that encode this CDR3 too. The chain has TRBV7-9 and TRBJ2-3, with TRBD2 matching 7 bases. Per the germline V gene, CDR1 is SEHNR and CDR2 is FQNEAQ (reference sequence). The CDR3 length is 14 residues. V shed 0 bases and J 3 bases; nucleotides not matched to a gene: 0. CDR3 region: CASSLAGGTDTQYF. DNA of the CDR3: TGTGCCAGCAGCTTAGCGGGGGGGACAGATACGCAGTATTTT.

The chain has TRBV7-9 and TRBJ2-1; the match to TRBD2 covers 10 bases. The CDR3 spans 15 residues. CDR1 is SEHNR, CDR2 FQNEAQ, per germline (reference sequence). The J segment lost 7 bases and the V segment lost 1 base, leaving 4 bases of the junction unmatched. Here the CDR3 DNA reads TGTGCCAGCAGCTTAGAAGGTAGCGGGAGGAATGAGCAGTTCTTC. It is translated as CASSLEGSGRNEQFF.

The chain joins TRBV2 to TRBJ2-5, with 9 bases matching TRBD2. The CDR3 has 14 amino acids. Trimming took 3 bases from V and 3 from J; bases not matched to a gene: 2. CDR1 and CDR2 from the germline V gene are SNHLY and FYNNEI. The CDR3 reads CASSEIAGEETQYF. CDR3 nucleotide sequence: TGTGCCAGCAGTGAGATAGCGGGGGAAGAGACCCAGTACTTC.

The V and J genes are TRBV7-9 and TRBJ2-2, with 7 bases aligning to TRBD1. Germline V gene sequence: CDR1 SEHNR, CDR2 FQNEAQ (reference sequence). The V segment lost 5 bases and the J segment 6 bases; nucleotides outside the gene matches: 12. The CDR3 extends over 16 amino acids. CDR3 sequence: CASSPVGTEISGELFF. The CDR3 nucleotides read TGTGCCAGCAGCCCAGTCGGGACAGAAATCTCCGGGGAGCTGTTTTTT.